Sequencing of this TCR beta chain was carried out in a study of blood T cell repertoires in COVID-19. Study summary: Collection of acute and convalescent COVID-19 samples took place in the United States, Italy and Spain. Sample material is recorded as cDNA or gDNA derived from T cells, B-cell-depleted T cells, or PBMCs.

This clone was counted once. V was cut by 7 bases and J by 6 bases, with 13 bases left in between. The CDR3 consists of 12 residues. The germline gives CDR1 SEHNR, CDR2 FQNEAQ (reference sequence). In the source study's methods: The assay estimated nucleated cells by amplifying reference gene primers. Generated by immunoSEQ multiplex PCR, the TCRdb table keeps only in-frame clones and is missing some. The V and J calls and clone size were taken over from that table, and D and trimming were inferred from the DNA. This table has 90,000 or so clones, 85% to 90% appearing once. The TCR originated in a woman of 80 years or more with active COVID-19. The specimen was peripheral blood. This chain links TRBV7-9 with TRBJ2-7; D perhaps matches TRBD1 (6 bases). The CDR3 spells CASTDVGAEQYF. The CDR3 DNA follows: TGTGCCAGCACCGATGTGGGGGCCGAGCAGTACTTC.